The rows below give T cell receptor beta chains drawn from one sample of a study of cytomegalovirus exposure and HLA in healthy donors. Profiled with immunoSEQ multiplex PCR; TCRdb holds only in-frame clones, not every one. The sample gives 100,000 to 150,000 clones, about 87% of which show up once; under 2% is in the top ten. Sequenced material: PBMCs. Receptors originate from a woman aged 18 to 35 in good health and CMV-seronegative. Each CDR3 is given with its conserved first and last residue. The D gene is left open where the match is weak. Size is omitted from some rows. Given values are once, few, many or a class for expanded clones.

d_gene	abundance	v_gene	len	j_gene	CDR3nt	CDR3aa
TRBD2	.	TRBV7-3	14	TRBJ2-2	TGTGCCAGCAGCTATGGACTAGATGCCGGGGAGCTGTTTTTT	CASSYGLDAGELFF
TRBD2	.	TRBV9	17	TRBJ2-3	TGTGCCAGCAGCCCCGGGTCACTAGCGGGAGTTGGAGATACGCAGTATTTT	CASSPGSLAGVGDTQYF
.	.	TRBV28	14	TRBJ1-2	TGTGCCAGCAGTTTTTACAGGGACGCCTATGGCTACACCTTC	CASSFYRDAYGYTF
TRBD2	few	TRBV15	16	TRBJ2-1	TGTGCCACCAGCAGTTCCGGGACTAGCAGATACAATGAGCAGTTCTTC	CATSSSGTSRYNEQFF
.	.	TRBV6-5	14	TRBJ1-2	TGTGCCAGCAGTTACAGCGGACAGACCTATGGCTACACCTTC	CASSYSGQTYGYTF
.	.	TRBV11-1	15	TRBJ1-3	TGTGCCAGCAGCATTACAGGGACCCCTGGAAACACCATATATTTT	CASSITGTPGNTIYF
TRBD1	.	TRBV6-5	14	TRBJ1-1	TGTGCCAGCAGTTCTATGACAGGGTACACTGAAGCTTTCTTT	CASSSMTGYTEAFF
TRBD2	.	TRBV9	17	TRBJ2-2	TGTGCCAGCAGCGTCCCCGGGACTAGCGGATACACCGGGGAGCTGTTTTTT	CASSVPGTSGYTGELFF
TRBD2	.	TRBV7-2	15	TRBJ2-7	TGTGCCAGCAGCGACAATCCCGGGACTAACTACGAGCAGTACTTC	CASSDNPGTNYEQYF
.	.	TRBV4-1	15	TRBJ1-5	TGCGCCAGCAGCCAAGATTCTAGGGGAAATCAGCCCCAGCATTTT	CASSQDSRGNQPQHF
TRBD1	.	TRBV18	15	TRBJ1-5	TGTGCCAGCTCACCCGCAGGGGGCAGTTATCAGCCCCAGCATTTT	CASSPAGGSYQPQHF
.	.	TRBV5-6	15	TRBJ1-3	TGTGCCAGCAGCTTGGTTCCAGCAAGCAGGAACACCATATATTTT	CASSLVPASRNTIYF
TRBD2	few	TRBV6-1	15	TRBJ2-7	TGTGCCAGCAGTGAAGTAGCGGGGGGCCCCTACGAGCAGTACTTC	CASSEVAGGPYEQYF
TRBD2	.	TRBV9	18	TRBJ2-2	TGTGCCAGCAGCGTAGGTCGCGGGGGGGCCGGGAGTACCGGGGAGCTGTTTTTT	CASSVGRGGAGSTGELFF
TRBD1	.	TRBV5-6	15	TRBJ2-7	TGTGCCAGCAGCTTGGGGCCAGGGGGATTGTACGAGCAGTACTTC	CASSLGPGGLYEQYF
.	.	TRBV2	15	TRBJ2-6	TGTGCCAGCAGGACAGGAAACTCTGGGGCCAACGTCCTGACTTTC	CASRTGNSGANVLTF
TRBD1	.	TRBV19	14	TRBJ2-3	TGTGCCAGTAGTATGGGACAGAACACAGATACGCAGTATTTT	CASSMGQNTDTQYF